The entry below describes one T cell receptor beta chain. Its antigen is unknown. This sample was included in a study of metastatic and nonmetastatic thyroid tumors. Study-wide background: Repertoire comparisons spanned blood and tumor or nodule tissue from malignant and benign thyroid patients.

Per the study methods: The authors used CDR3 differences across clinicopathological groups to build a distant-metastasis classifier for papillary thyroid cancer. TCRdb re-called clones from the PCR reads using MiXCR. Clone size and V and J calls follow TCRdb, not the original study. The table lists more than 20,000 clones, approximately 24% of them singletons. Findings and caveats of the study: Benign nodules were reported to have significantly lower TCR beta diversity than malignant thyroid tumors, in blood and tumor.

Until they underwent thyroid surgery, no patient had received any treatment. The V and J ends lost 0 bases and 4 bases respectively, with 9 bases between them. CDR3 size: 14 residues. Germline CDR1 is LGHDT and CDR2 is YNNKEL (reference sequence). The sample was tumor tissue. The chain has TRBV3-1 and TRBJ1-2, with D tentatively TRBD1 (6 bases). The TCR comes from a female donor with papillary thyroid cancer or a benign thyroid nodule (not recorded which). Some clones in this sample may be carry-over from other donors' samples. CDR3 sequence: CASSQDQGLYGYTF. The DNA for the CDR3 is TGTGCCAGCAGCCAAGATCAGGGGCTCTATGGCTACACCTTC.